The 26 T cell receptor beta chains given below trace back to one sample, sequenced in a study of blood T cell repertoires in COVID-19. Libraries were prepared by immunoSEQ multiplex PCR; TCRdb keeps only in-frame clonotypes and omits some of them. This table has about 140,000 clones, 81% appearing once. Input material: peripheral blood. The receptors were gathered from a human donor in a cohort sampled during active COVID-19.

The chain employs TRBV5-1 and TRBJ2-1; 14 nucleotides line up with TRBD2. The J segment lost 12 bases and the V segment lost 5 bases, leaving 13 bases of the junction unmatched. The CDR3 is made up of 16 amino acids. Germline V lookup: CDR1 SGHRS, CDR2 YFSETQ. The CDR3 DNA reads TGCGCCAGCAGTTCTTCCGGGACTAGCGGGAGCTCCTCGCAGTTCTTC. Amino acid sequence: CASSSSGTSGSSSQFF. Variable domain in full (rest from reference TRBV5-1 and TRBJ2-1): KAGVTQTPRYLIKTRGQQVTLSCSPISGHRSVSWYQQTPGQGLQFLFEYFSETQRNKGNFPGRFSGRQFSNSRSEMNVSTLELGDSALYLCASSSSGTSGSSSQFFGPGTRLTVL.

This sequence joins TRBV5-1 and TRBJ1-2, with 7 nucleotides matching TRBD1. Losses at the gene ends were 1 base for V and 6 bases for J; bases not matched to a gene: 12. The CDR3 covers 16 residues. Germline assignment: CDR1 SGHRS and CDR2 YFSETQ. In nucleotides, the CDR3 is TGCGCCAGCAGCTTGTACGGTGGCACAGGGGAGGATGGCTACACCTTC. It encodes CASSLYGGTGEDGYTF.

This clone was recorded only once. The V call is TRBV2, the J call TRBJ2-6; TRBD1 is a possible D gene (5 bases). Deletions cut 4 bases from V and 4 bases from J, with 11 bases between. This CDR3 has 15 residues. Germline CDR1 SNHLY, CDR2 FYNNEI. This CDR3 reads CASSALPGGANVLTF. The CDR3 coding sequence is TGTGCCAGCAGTGCCCTGCCAGGGGGGGCCAACGTCCTGACTTTC.

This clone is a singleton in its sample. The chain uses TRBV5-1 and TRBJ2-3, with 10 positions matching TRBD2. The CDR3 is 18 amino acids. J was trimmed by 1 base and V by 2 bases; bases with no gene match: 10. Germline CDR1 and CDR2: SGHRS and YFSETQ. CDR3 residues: CASSLGASGSGGTDTQYF. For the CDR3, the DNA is TGCGCCAGCAGCTTAGGGGCTAGCGGGAGCGGAGGCACAGATACGCAGTATTTT.

The CDR3 region is CATSREGSRLDEQFF. DNA of the CDR3: TGTGCCACCAGCAGAGAAGGAAGCAGGTTGGATGAGCAGTTCTTC. The J gene is TRBJ2-1, the V gene TRBV15; D remains unclear. V lost 0 bases, J lost 8 bases, and 14 bases lay in between. Germline V lookup: CDR1 LNHNV, CDR2 YYDKDF (reference sequence). This CDR3 has 15 amino acids.

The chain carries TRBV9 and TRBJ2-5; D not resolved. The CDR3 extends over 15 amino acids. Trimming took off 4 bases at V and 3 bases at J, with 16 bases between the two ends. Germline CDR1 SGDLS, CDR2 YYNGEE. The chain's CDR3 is CASSFFLAAKETQYF. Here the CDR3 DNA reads TGTGCCAGCAGCTTCTTTCTGGCGGCAAAAGAGACCCAGTACTTC.

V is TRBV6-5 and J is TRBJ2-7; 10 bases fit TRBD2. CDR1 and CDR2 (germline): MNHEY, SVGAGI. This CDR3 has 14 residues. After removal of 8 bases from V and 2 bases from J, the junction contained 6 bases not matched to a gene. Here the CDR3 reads CASGQREGPYEQYF. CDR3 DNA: TGTGCCAGCGGTCAGCGGGAGGGACCCTACGAGCAGTACTTC.

This CDR3 is CASSRPGTDTQYF. CDR3 nucleotide sequence: TGTGCCAGTAGTAGGCCTGGCACAGATACGCAGTATTTT. The chain has TRBV19 and TRBJ2-3, with D unclear. The germline V gene has CDR1 LNHDA and CDR2 SQIVND (reference sequence). The CDR3 spans 13 residues. Trimming took 4 bases from V and 1 from J, leaving 6 bases between them. The full variable domain, in which reference TRBV19 and TRBJ2-3 provide the parts outside the CDR3, is DGGITQSPKYLFRKEGQNVTLSCEQNLNHDAMYWYRQDPGQGLRLIYYSQIVNDFQKGDIAEGYSVSREKKESFPLTVTSAQKNPTAFYLCASSRPGTDTQYFGPGTRLTVL.

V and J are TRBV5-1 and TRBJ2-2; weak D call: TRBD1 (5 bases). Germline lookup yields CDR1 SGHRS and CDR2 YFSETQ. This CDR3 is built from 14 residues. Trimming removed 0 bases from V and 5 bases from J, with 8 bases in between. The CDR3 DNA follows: TGCGCCAGCAGCTTGGAGTCAGGGACCGGGGAGCTGTTTTTT. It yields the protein CASSLESGTGELFF.

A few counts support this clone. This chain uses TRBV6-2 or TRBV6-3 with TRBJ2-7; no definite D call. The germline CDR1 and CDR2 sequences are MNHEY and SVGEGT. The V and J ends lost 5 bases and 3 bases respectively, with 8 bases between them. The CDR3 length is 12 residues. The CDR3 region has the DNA TGTGCCAGCAGTAAAGCAGGCTACGAGCAGTACTTC. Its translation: CASSKAGYEQYF.

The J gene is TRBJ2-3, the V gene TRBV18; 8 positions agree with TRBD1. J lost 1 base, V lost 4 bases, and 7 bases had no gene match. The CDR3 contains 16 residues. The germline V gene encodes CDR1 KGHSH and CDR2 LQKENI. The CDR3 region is CASSLRQGMGTDTQYF. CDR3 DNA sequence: TGTGCCAGCTCACTCCGACAGGGGATGGGCACAGATACGCAGTATTTT. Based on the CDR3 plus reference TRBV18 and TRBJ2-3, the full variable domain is NAGVMQNPRHLVRRRGQEARLRCSPMKGHSHVYWYRQLPEEGLKFMVYLQKENIIDESGMPKERFSAEFPKEGPSILRIQQVVRGDSAAYFCASSLRQGMGTDTQYFGPGTRLTVL.

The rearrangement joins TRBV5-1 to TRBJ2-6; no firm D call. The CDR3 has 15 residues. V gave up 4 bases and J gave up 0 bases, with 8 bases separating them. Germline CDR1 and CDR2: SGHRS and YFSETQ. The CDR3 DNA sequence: TGCGCCAGCAGCACGAGGAGCTCTGGGGCCAACGTCCTGACTTTC. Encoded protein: CASSTRSSGANVLTF.

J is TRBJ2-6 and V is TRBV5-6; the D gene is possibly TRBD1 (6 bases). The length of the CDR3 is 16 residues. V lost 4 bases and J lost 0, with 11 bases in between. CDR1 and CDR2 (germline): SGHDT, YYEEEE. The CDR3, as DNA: TGTGCCAGCAGCATACTACAGGGCTCTGGGGCCAACGTCCTGACTTTC. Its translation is CASSILQGSGANVLTF.

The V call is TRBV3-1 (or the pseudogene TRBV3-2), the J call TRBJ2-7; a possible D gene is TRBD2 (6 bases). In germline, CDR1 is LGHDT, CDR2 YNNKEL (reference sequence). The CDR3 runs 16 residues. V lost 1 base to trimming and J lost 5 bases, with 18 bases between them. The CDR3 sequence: CASSQGVAEMGDEQYF. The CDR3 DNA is TGTGCCAGCAGCCAAGGAGTAGCGGAAATGGGAGACGAGCAGTACTTC.

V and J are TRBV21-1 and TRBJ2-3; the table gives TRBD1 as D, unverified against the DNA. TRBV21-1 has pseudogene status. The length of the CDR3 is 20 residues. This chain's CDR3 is CASRKPSCVVGDRHTDTQYF. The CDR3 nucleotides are TGTGCCAGCAGGAAGCCCTCATGCGTGGTTGGGGACAGGCACACAGATACGCAGTATTTT.

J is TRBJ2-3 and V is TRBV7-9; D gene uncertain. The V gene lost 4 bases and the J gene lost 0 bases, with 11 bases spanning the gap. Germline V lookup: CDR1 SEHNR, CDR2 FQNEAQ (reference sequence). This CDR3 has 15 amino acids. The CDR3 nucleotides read TGTGCCAGCAGCTCCCGATTGGGCAGCACAGATACGCAGTATTTT. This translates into CASSSRLGSTDTQYF.

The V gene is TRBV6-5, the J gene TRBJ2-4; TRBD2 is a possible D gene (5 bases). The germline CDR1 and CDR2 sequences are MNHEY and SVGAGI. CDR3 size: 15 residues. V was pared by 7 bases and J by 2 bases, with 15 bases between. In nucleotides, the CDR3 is TGTGCCAGCACCCGGCGGGTTGGGACCAAAAACATTCAGTACTTC. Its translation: CASTRRVGTKNIQYF.

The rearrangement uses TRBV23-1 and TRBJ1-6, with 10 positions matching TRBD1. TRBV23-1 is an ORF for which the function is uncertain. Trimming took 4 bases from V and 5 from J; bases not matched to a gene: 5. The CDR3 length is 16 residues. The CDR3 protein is CASSLRTGGDNSPLHF. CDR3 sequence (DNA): TGCGCCAGCAGTCTCCGGACAGGGGGGGATAATTCACCCCTCCACTTT.

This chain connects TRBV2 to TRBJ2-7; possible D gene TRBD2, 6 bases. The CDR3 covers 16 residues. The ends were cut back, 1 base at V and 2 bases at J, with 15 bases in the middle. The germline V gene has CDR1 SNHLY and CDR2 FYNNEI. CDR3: CASSEVGGTPPYEQYF. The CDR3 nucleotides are TGTGCCAGCAGTGAAGTGGGCGGGACCCCGCCCTACGAGCAGTACTTC.

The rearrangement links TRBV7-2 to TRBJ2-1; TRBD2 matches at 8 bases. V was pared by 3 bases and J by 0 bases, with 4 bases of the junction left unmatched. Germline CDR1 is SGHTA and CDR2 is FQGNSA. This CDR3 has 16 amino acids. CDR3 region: CASSFPGTSSYNEQFF. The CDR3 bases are TGTGCCAGCAGCTTTCCCGGGACTAGCTCCTACAATGAGCAGTTCTTC.

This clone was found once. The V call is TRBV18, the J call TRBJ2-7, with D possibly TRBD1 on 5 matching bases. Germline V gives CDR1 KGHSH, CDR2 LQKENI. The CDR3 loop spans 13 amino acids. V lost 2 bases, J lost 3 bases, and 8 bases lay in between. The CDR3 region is CASSPGDSYEQYF. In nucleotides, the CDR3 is TGTGCCAGCTCACCAGGTGACAGCTACGAGCAGTACTTC.

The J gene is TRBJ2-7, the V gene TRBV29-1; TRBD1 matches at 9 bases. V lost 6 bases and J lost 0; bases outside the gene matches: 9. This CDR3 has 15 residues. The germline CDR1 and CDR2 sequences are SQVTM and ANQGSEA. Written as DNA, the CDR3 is TGCAGCGTAGCCGGGACAGGGAGAAGCTCCTACGAGCAGTACTTC. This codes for CSVAGTGRSSYEQYF.

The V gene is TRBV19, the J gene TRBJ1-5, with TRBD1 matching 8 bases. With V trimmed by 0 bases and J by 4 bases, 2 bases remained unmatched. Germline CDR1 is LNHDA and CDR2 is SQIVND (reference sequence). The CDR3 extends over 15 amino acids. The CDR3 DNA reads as TGTGCCAGTAGTATAGACAGGGGGCGGAATCAGCCCCAGCATTTT. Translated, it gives CASSIDRGRNQPQHF.

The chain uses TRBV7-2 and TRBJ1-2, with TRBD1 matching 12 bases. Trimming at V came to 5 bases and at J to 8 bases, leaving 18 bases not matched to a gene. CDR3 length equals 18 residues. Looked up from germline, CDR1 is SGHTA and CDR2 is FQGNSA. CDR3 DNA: TGTGCCAGCAGCATAAACCGGGACAGGGGGCGACGCACGAGAGGCTACACCTTC. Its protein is CASSINRDRGRRTRGYTF.

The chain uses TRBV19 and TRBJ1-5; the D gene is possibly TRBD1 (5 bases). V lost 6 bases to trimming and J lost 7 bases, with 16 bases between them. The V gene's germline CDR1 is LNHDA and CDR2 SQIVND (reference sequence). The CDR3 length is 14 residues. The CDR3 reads CASSPVGVQQPQHF. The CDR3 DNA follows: TGTGCCAGTAGCCCGGTAGGGGTCCAACAGCCCCAGCATTTT.

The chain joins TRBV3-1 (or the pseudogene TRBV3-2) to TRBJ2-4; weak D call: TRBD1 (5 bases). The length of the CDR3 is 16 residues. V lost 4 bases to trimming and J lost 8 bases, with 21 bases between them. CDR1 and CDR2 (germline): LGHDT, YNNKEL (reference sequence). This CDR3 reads CASSLLGQGYLHIQYF. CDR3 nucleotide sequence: TGTGCCAGCAGCCTCCTTGGACAAGGGTATTTGCACATTCAGTACTTC.